The sequence of this T cell receptor beta chain was determined in a study of shared clonotypes between healthy human individuals. It was CD45RO-negative cells, positively selected for CCR7, that made up naive CD8 cells, with terminally differentiated effector memory CD45RA+ cells excluded. This CDR3 region has 12 residues. Trimming removed 3 bases at V and 6 bases at J, with 6 bases between. Looked up from germline, CDR1 is LNHDA and CDR2 is SQIVND (reference sequence). Measured with immunoSEQ multiplex PCR; TCRdb has only the in-frame clones, and not every one. The repertoire holds fewer than 1 million clones, with roughly 96% as singletons. Overall study results and limits: Generally, naive subsets came out with larger estimated richness than memory subsets. The study found about 5% of naive CD4 clonotypes shared across several donors.

As for this clone: Its antigen is still unknown.

The sequenced material came from naive CD8+ T cells sorted from blood. The chain employs TRBV19 and TRBJ1-5, with unresolved D. This clonotype originated in a young man in good health. In DNA form, the CDR3 reads TGTGCCAGTAGTATCCCAACTCAGCCCCAGCATTTT. Protein: CASSIPTQPQHF.